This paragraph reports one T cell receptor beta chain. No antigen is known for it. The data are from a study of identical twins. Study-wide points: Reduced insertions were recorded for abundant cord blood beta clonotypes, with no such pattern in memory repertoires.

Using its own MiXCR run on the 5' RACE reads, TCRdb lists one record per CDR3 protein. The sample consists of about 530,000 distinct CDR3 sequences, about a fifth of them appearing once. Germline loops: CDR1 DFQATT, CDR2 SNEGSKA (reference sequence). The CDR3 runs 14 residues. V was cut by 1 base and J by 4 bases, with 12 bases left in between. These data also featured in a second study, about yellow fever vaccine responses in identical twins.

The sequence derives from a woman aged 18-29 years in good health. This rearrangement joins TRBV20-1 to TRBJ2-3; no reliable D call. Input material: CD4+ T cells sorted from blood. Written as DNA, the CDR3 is TGCAGTGCTAGAGGCCACGGTGGCCCAGATACGCAGTATTTT. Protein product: CSARGHGGPDTQYF.